The rows below give T cell receptor beta chains drawn from one sample of a study of CD8+ T cells in alopecia areata. Measured with immunoSEQ multiplex PCR; TCRdb has only the in-frame clones, and not every one. The sample has roughly 250,000 clones, under 80% seen once. The sequencing used CD4+ T cells sorted from blood, collected at week 0. These receptors were collected from a human donor with alopecia areata. Both conserved end residues are part of each CDR3. The order of the fields is CDR3 length, clone size, V gene, D gene, J gene, CDR3 DNA, CDR3 protein. The D gene is left open where the match is weak. Rows give clone size only sometimes, using once, few, many, or a class for an expanded clone.

17	NA	TRBV5-1	TRBD2	TRBJ2-6	TGCGCCAGCAGCTTGGAACTAGCGGGCTCTGGGGCCAACGTCCTGACTTTC	CASSLELAGSGANVLTF
12	NA	TRBV29-1	NA	TRBJ1-2	TGCAGCGTTGTACCCCCAATCAACGGCTACACCTTC	CSVVPPINGYTF
15	once	TRBV10-3	NA	TRBJ2-1	TGTGCCATCAGTGAGGGGACGGCGCACAGGGATGAGCAGTTCTTC	CAISEGTAHRDEQFF
10	NA	TRBV2	NA	TRBJ2-1	TGTGCCAGCAGTGACAATGAGCAGTTCTTC	CASSDNEQFF
15	NA	TRBV27	TRBD1	TRBJ1-1	TGTGCCAGCAGTTTGCCCGGACAGGGGAACACTGAAGCTTTCTTT	CASSLPGQGNTEAFF
14	NA	TRBV23-1	TRBD1	TRBJ1-2	TGCGCCAGCAGTCCGGGACAGCGTCACTATGGCTACACCTTC	CASSPGQRHYGYTF
12	NA	TRBV30	TRBD1	TRBJ2-1	TGTGCCTGGAGTCGGACAGGGAATGAGCAGTTCTTC	CAWSRTGNEQFF
13	NA	TRBV30	NA	TRBJ1-1	TGTGCCTGGAGTGAAGGCAGTGGAACTGAAGCTTTCTTT	CAWSEGSGTEAFF
11	NA	TRBV29-1	NA	TRBJ1-2	TGCAGCGTTTCGGGGGGCGGCGGCTACACCTTC	CSVSGGGGYTF
14	NA	TRBV6-5	NA	TRBJ1-2	TGTGCCAGCAGTTACTCGACCCTCCCCTATGGCTACACCTTC	CASSYSTLPYGYTF
16	NA	TRBV14	TRBD2	TRBJ2-5	TGTGCCAGCAGCCCCCTTTGGGGGGGAGATACCGAGACCCAGTACTTC	CASSPLWGGDTETQYF
13	NA	TRBV29-1	NA	TRBJ1-5	TGCAGCGTTGCCCAGGGCTTCAATCAGCCCCAGCATTTT	CSVAQGFNQPQHF
14	NA	TRBV29-1	NA	TRBJ1-4	TGCAGCGTTGAAGCGGCATCCGGAGGAGAAAAACTGTTTTTT	CSVEAASGGEKLFF
17	NA	TRBV30	TRBD1	TRBJ1-2	TGTGCCTGGATCCCCACAGGGGACAGGGGGCGTTGGAGAAGCTACACCTTC	CAWIPTGDRGRWRSYTF
16	NA	TRBV5-6	NA	TRBJ1-3	TGTGCCAGCAGTTCGCCGTCCGGATTCTCTGGAAACACCATATATTTT	CASSSPSGFSGNTIYF
17	NA	TRBV19	NA	TRBJ2-5	TGTGCCAGTAGTATCGTCCACAGGGCATGGGCGGGAGAGACCCAGTACTTC	CASSIVHRAWAGETQYF
12	NA	TRBV29-1	NA	TRBJ1-2	TGCAGCGTTTCAGGCGTCTACTATGGCTACACCTTC	CSVSGVYYGYTF
15	few	TRBV5-1	TRBD1	TRBJ2-1	TGCGCCAGCAGCCCGAGGACAGGGAGCTACAATGAGCAGTTCTTC	CASSPRTGSYNEQFF
11	few	TRBV10-2	NA	TRBJ2-7	TGCGCCAGCAGTCAATCCTACGAGCAGTACTTC	CASSQSYEQYF
13	NA	TRBV4-3	NA	TRBJ1-1	TGCGCCAGCAGCCAGAAGGGGAACACTGAAGCTTTCTTT	CASSQKGNTEAFF
14	NA	TRBV25-1	NA	TRBJ1-6	TGTGCCAGCAGTGAATATAGAGGGAATTCACCCCTCCACTTT	CASSEYRGNSPLHF
12	NA	TRBV4-2	NA	TRBJ2-5	TGTGCCAGCAGCCAAGCCTCGGGCGTGCAGTACTTC	CASSQASGVQYF
15	NA	TRBV9	NA	TRBJ2-3	TGTGCCAGCAGCGTAGCTAAGGTTATCACAGATACGCAGTATTTT	CASSVAKVITDTQYF
14	few	TRBV13	NA	TRBJ1-5	TGTGCCAGCACGAGACAGGTTTGGGGTCAGCCCCAGCATTTT	CASTRQVWGQPQHF
14	once	TRBV29-1	TRBD1	TRBJ1-1	TGCAGCGTTGCGCGGACAGGAGGAAGCACTGAAGCTTTCTTT	CSVARTGGSTEAFF
15	few	TRBV10-3	TRBD2	TRBJ2-1	TGTGCCATCAGTCCGGGGGGACTACCCTACAATGAGCAGTTCTTC	CAISPGGLPYNEQFF
13	many	TRBV29-1	NA	TRBJ2-7	TGCAGCGTTGAGACAGGAAGGGACTACGAGCAGTACTTC	CSVETGRDYEQYF
14	NA	TRBV7-2	NA	TRBJ2-2	TGTGCCAGCAGCCCCCAGGGGCTCGGCGGGGAGCTGTTTTTT	CASSPQGLGGELFF
13	few	TRBV7-2	TRBD1	TRBJ1-2	TGTGCCAGCAGCCCAGGGGGCCTCTATGGCTACACCTTC	CASSPGGLYGYTF
14	NA	TRBV25-1	NA	TRBJ1-5	TGTGCCAGCAGTGAATTGCTCGGAAATCAGCCCCAGCATTTT	CASSELLGNQPQHF
18	few	TRBV14	NA	TRBJ2-3	TGTGCCAGCAGCCACTCGAAGTGGACAGCGAGAACCACAGATACGCAGTATTTT	CASSHSKWTARTTDTQYF
16	NA	TRBV13	NA	TRBJ2-3	TGTGCCAGCAGCTTAGGTCCCGGGGTGGTCACAGATACGCAGTATTTT	CASSLGPGVVTDTQYF
15	few	TRBV6-5	NA	TRBJ2-7	TGTGCCAGCAGTTACTCGCCAGCATTCGACTACGAGCAGTACTTC	CASSYSPAFDYEQYF
14	NA	TRBV29-1	TRBD2	TRBJ2-3	TGCAGCGTTGCTCAGGGAGGGGGCACAGATACGCAGTATTTT	CSVAQGGGTDTQYF
13	NA	TRBV5-6	NA	TRBJ2-7	TGTGCCAGCAGCTACCGGGACATACCTCGGCAGTACTTC	CASSYRDIPRQYF
13	NA	TRBV29-1	NA	TRBJ2-5	TGCAGCGTCGAGGGATTAGGGCAAGAGACCCAGTACTTC	CSVEGLGQETQYF
14	NA	TRBV2	NA	TRBJ2-3	TGTGCCAGCACCACGGGACCCAGCACAGATACGCAGTATTTT	CASTTGPSTDTQYF
15	NA	TRBV15	NA	TRBJ1-2	TGTGCCACCAGCAGAGATTCACAGGGAGCGGGGGGCTACACCTTC	CATSRDSQGAGGYTF
16	NA	TRBV5-1	TRBD2	TRBJ2-1	TGCGCCAGCAGCAGAACTAGCGTAGCCTCCTACAATGAGCAGTTCTTC	CASSRTSVASYNEQFF
14	NA	TRBV5-1	NA	TRBJ2-5	TGCGCCAGCAGCTTCGAGTCGGATCAAGAGACCCAGTACTTC	CASSFESDQETQYF
14	NA	TRBV30	TRBD1	TRBJ1-2	TGTGCCTGGAGTGTACGACAGGGGGGCGATGGCTACACCTTC	CAWSVRQGGDGYTF
12	NA	TRBV29-1	NA	TRBJ2-2	TGCAGCGTTGACGGTTATGCCGGGGAGCTGTTTTTT	CSVDGYAGELFF
17	NA	TRBV9	TRBD1	TRBJ2-1	TGTGCCAGCAGCTCACGGACAGGGCGATCCTCCTACAATGAGCAGTTCTTC	CASSSRTGRSSYNEQFF
11	NA	TRBV29-1	NA	TRBJ2-7	TGCAGCGTTGGCGGCTCCTACGAGCAGTACTTC	CSVGGSYEQYF
15	few	TRBV10-2	TRBD2	TRBJ2-3	TGCGCCAGCAGTGAGACTAGCGCTAGCACAGATACGCAGTATTTT	CASSETSASTDTQYF
11	NA	TRBV30	NA	TRBJ1-1	TGTGCCTGGAGTGACGACACTGAAGCTTTCTTT	CAWSDDTEAFF
12	once	TRBV29-1	TRBD1	TRBJ1-4	TGCAGCGTACAGGGGGCAAGGGAAAAACTGTTTTTT	CSVQGAREKLFF
15	few	TRBV5-1	NA	TRBJ2-5	TGCGCCAGCAGTTTGGGAGGTTCAAACCAAGAGACCCAGTACTTC	CASSLGGSNQETQYF
14	few	TRBV7-2	NA	TRBJ2-5	TGTGCCAGCAGCCCCAGGGGATCTCAAGAGACCCAGTACTTC	CASSPRGSQETQYF